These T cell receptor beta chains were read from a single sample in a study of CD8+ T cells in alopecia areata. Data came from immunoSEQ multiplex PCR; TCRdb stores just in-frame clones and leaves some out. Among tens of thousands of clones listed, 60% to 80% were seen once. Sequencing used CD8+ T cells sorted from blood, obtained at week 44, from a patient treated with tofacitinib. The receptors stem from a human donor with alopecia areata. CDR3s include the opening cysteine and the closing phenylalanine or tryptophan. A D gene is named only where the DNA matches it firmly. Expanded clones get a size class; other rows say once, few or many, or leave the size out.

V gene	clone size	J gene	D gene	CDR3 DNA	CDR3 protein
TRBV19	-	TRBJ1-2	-	TGTGCCAGTAACCAGGGGTATGGCTACACCTTC	CASNQGYGYTF
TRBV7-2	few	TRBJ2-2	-	TGTGCCAGCAGCACAATGGCAGGATTGAACACCGGGGAGCTGTTTTTT	CASSTMAGLNTGELFF
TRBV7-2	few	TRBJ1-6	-	TGTGCCAGCAGCTTAGCACAGGGAAGATCACCCCTCCACTTT	CASSLAQGRSPLHF
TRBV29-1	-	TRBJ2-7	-	TGCAGCGTTGGAGATGGGAGCGAGCAGTACTTC	CSVGDGSEQYF
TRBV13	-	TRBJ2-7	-	TGTGCCAGCAGCTTAAACAGGGCGAACGAGCAGTACTTC	CASSLNRANEQYF
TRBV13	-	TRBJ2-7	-	TGTGCCAGCAGCCCGGGCTCTCACTACGAGCAGTACTTC	CASSPGSHYEQYF
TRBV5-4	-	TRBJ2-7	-	TGTGCCAGCCAAGATGGGGGATCCTACGAGCAGTACTTC	CASQDGGSYEQYF
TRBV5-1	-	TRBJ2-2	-	TGCGCCAGCAGCTATGGGGCCGGGGAGCTGTTTTTT	CASSYGAGELFF
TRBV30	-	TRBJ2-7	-	TGTGCCTGGAGCCAGACATTGGACGAGCAGTACTTC	CAWSQTLDEQYF
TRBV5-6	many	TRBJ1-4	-	TGTGCCAGCAGCTTGGGCCGGAAGTTAGCTAATGAAAAACTGTTTTTT	CASSLGRKLANEKLFF
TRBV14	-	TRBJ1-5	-	TGTGCCAGCAGCCATGGGAGGGGGAAGCCCCAGCATTTT	CASSHGRGKPQHF
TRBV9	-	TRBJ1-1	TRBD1	TGTGCCAGCAGCCCGACAGGGGGGAACACTGAAGCTTTCTTT	CASSPTGGNTEAFF
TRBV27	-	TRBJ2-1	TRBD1	TGTGCCAGCAGTTTATCGGGACAGGGAATCGAAAATGAGCAGTTCTTC	CASSLSGQGIENEQFF
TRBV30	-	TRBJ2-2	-	TGTGCCTGGAGTCCCGGGGGTCAGGGCGGGGAGCTGTTTTTT	CAWSPGGQGGELFF
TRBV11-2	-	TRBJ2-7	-	TGTGCCAGCAGCTCAGACTCCGGGACTCTCTCCTACGAGCAGTACTTC	CASSSDSGTLSYEQYF
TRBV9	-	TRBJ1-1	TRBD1	TGTGCCAGCAGCCCCCTCGGACAGGGACCCGTTGAAGCTTTCTTT	CASSPLGQGPVEAFF
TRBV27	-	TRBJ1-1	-	TGTGCCAGCAGTCAAAACATGAACACTGAAGCTTTCTTT	CASSQNMNTEAFF
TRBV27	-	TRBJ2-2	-	TGTGCCAGCAGTTTCGCGGAAAACACCGGGGAGCTGTTTTTT	CASSFAENTGELFF
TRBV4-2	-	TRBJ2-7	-	TGTGCCAGCAGCCAAGGACGGAACGAGCAGTACTTC	CASSQGRNEQYF
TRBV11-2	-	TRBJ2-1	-	TGTGCCAGCACTGCACCGGGGGGCGCCCAGGGGAATGAGCAGTTCTTC	CASTAPGGAQGNEQFF
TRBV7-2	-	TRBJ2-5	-	TGTGCCAGCAGCTTAGTCCCTAATAGAGAGACCCAGTACTTC	CASSLVPNRETQYF
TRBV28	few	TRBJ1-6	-	TGTGCCAGCAGTTCCTCAGATTGGTCCTATAATTCACCCCTCCACTTT	CASSSSDWSYNSPLHF
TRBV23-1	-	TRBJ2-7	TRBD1	TGCGCCAGCAGTCAAGGGACAGGGAAAAAGGATGAATCCTACGAGCAGTACTTC	CASSQGTGKKDESYEQYF
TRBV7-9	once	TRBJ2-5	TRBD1	TGTGCCAGCAGCTTAATCGGGGACAGGGGTAGGGAGACCCAGTACTTC	CASSLIGDRGRETQYF
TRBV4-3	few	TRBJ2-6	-	TGCGCCAGCAGCCAAGATCGAGCCTCTGGGGCCAACGTCCTGACTTTC	CASSQDRASGANVLTF
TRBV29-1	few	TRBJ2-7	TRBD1	TGCAGCGTTGATAGACAGGGAAAAGGAGCCGCCGAGCAGTACTTC	CSVDRQGKGAAEQYF
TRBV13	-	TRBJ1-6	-	TGTGCCAGCAGCTTATCGACGGATTCACCCCTCCACTTT	CASSLSTDSPLHF
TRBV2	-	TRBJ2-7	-	TGTGCCCCCCGCGGACTGAATTCCTACGAGCAGTACTTC	CAPRGLNSYEQYF
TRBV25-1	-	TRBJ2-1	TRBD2	TGTGCCAGCAGTGGAGGGACTAGCGCGCTTGAGCAGTTCTTC	CASSGGTSALEQFF
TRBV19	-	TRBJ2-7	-	TGTGCCAGTAGTTTGAGGAACGAGCAGTACTTC	CASSLRNEQYF
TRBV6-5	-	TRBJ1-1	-	TGTGCCAGCTCGGCGGACACTGAAGCTTTCTTT	CASSADTEAFF
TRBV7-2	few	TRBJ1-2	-	TGTGCCAGCAGCCCCACGGCAGGCGGTAACTATGGCTACACCTTC	CASSPTAGGNYGYTF
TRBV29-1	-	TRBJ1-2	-	TGCAGCGTTGAGGGGATCGCTAACTATGGCTACACCTTC	CSVEGIANYGYTF
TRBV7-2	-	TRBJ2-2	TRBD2	TGTGCCAGCAGCTTATTAGCGGGGGGGAACACCGGGGAGCTGTTTTTT	CASSLLAGGNTGELFF
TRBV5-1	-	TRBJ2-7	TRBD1	TGCGCCAGCAGCTCGGTACAGGGGGCTCTAGTCGAGCAGTACTTC	CASSSVQGALVEQYF